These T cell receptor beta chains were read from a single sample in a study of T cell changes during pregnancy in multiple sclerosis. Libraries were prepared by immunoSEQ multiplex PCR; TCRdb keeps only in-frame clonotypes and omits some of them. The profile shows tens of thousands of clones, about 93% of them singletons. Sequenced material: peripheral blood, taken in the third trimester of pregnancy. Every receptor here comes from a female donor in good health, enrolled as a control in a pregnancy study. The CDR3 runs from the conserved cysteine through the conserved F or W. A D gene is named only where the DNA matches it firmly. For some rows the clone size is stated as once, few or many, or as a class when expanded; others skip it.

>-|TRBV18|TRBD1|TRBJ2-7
CASSPLGTGGFEQYF
TGTGCCAGCTCACCATTGGGGACAGGGGGCTTCGAGCAGTACTTC
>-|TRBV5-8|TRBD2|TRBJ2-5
CASRPWGGDQETQYF
TGTGCCAGCAGGCCGTGGGGAGGGGACCAAGAGACCCAGTACTTC
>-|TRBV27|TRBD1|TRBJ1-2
CASSFTGGYGYTF
TGTGCCAGCAGTTTCACAGGGGGATATGGCTACACCTTC
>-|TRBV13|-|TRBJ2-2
CASSLGGTTNTGELFF
TGTGCCAGCAGCTTAGGCGGGACAACGAACACCGGGGAGCTGTTTTTT
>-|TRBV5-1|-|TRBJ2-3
CASSFERNTDTQYF
TGCGCCAGCAGCTTTGAGCGGAACACAGATACGCAGTATTTT
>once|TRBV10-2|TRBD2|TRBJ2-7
CASAPTGASGIYEQYF
TGCGCCAGCGCCCCGACCGGGGCTAGCGGTATCTACGAGCAGTACTTC
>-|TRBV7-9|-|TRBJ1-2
CASSLGSGNYGYTF
TGTGCCAGCAGCTTAGGATCGGGAAACTATGGCTACACCTTC
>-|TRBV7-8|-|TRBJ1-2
CASSPSWAANYGYTF
TGTGCCAGCAGCCCCTCATGGGCAGCTAACTATGGCTACACCTTC
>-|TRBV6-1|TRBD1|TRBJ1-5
CASSEQMGQAGNQPQHF
TGTGCCAGCAGCGAACAAATGGGACAGGCTGGCAATCAGCCCCAGCATTTT
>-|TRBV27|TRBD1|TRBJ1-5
CASSRQGSNQPQHF
TGTGCCAGCAGTCGACAGGGGAGCAATCAGCCCCAGCATTTT
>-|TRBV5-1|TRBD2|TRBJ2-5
CASSLEASGGAIKTQYF
TGCGCCAGCAGCTTGGAGGCTAGCGGGGGGGCCATAAAGACCCAGTACTTC
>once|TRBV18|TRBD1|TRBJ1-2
CASSPGQSEGYGYTF
TGTGCCAGCTCACCGGGACAGTCGGAAGGCTATGGCTACACCTTC
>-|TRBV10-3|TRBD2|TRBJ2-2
CAISEPLPTSGARGPGELFF
TGTGCCATCAGTGAGCCACTCCCGACTAGCGGGGCGCGTGGACCCGGGGAGCTGTTTTTT
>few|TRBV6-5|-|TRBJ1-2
CASTPHLERSYTF
TGTGCCAGCACCCCCCATCTTGAGAGAAGCTACACCTTC
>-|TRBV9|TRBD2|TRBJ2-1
CASSSPGTSGRVYNEQFF
TGTGCCAGCAGCTCCCCCGGGACTAGCGGGAGGGTGTACAATGAGCAGTTCTTC
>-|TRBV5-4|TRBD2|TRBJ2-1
CASSLPPGEGSNEQFF
TGTGCCAGCAGCTTGCCACCGGGGGAGGGATCCAATGAGCAGTTCTTC